These 15 T cell receptor beta chains were sequenced from one sample in a study of siplizumab effects on memory and regulatory T cells. The method was immunoSEQ multiplex PCR; TCRdb's version includes in-frame clones alone and lacks a portion of them. The table records roughly 50,000 clones, approximately 93% of them present only once. Sequencing input: CD8+ T cells sorted from blood. Source of these receptors: a human donor in good health.

The chain joins TRBV6-5 to TRBJ2-7; 9 bases align to TRBD1. Germline CDR1 is MNHEY and CDR2 is SVGAGI. The CDR3 contains 14 residues. J was trimmed by 3 bases and V by 5 bases; bases with no gene match: 5. The CDR3 DNA reads as TGTGCCAGCAGTCCGGGACAGGGTGTCTACGAGCAGTACTTC. It codes for CASSPGQGVYEQYF.

V and J are TRBV7-6 and TRBJ1-1; D might be TRBD1 (5 bases). V lost 1 base and J lost 5, with 14 bases in between. Looked up from germline, CDR1 is SGHVS and CDR2 is FNYEAQ. The CDR3 is made up of 15 amino acids. The CDR3 protein is CASSLVPSGSTEAFF. For the CDR3, the DNA is TGTGCCAGCAGCTTAGTTCCGTCAGGGAGTACTGAAGCTTTCTTT.

V is TRBV4-1 and J is TRBJ2-1; D remains unclear. Germline lookup yields CDR1 MGHRA and CDR2 YSYEKL. The germline V and J ends were trimmed by 1 base and 7 bases, with 11 bases remaining between them. The CDR3 length is 14 residues. The CDR3 DNA follows: TGCGCCAGCAGCCAAGTTCCGGGTCAAAATGAGCAGTTCTTC. Protein sequence: CASSQVPGQNEQFF.

The chain links TRBV9 to TRBJ2-2; TRBD1 might be the D (6 bases). CDR1 and CDR2 (germline): SGDLS, YYNGEE. The CDR3 length is 18 residues. The V and J ends lost 1 base and 0 bases respectively, with 16 bases between them. CDR3 sequence (DNA): TGTGCCAGCAGCGTAACTCTATCGGGGACACCGAACACCGGGGAGCTGTTTTTT. Protein sequence: CASSVTLSGTPNTGELFF.

The chain combines TRBV28 with TRBJ2-7, with D unresolved. The CDR3 is 14 amino acids. V lost 6 bases to trimming and J lost 3 bases, with 15 bases between them. Per germline, CDR1 MDHEN and CDR2 SYDVKM. The CDR3 here is CASSAERTIYEQYF. As DNA, the CDR3 is TGTGCCAGCAGCGCCGAGCGTACGATCTACGAGCAGTACTTC.

This chain links TRBV27 with TRBJ1-5; D remains unclear. The CDR3 sequence is 14 residues long. V was pared by 6 bases and J by 2 bases, with 11 bases between. CDR1 and CDR2 from the germline V gene are MNHEY and SMNVEV (reference sequence). The CDR3: CASRLLGGNQPQHF. CDR3 DNA sequence: TGTGCCAGCAGACTGCTGGGTGGCAATCAGCCCCAGCATTTT.

The V call is TRBV4-1, the J call TRBJ1-4, with D hard to call. The CDR3 has 17 amino acids. V dropped 2 bases and J dropped 0 bases, with 13 bases sitting between them. Germline-derived CDR1 and CDR2 are MGHRA and YSYEKL. The CDR3 is CASSQRGIEATNEKLFF. The CDR3 nucleotides are TGCGCCAGCAGCCAACGGGGTATAGAAGCAACTAATGAAAAACTGTTTTTT.

This chain links TRBV9 with TRBJ2-3; 10 bases align to TRBD2. CDR3 length: 17 amino acids. V lost 2 bases, J lost 0 bases, and 6 bases stayed unmatched. CDR1 is SGDLS and CDR2 is YYNGEE in the germline V gene. Written as DNA, the CDR3 is TGTGCCAGCAGCGTGGGACTGACTAGCGGGAGCACAGATACGCAGTATTTT. It codes for CASSVGLTSGSTDTQYF.

The genes are TRBV19 and TRBJ2-1; TRBD2 aligns across 10 bases. Per the germline V gene, CDR1 is LNHDA and CDR2 is SQIVND (reference sequence). Trimming removed 3 bases from V and 4 bases from J; junction bases left unmatched: 3. CDR3 size: 15 residues. CDR3 residues: CASSMASGSYNEQFF. In DNA, the CDR3 is TGTGCCAGTAGTATGGCTAGCGGGAGTTACAATGAGCAGTTCTTC.

The rearrangement links TRBV11-2 to TRBJ1-5; D unresolved. There are 14 residues in the CDR3. The germline V gene encodes CDR1 SGHAT and CDR2 FQNNGV. With 5 bases removed from V and 7 bases from J, the gap between germline ends came to 15 bases. CDR3 region: CASSPNPGGQPQHF. CDR3 sequence (DNA): TGTGCCAGCAGCCCCAACCCAGGAGGCCAGCCCCAGCATTTT.

The chain carries TRBV7-9 and TRBJ1-5; 9 nucleotides agree with TRBD1. Germline V lookup: CDR1 SEHNR, CDR2 FQNEAQ (reference sequence). CDR3 length: 15 residues. Germline trimming cut 1 base from V and 7 bases from J; bases unmatched to any gene: 5. CDR3 loop: CASSLVGTGFQPQHF. CDR3 coding DNA: TGTGCCAGCAGCTTAGTAGGGACAGGGTTCCAGCCCCAGCATTTT.

The chain has TRBV19 and TRBJ1-1; 8 bases map to TRBD1. Germline V gene sequence: CDR1 LNHDA, CDR2 SQIVND (reference sequence). This CDR3 region has 13 residues. V lost 3 bases and J lost 5; bases outside the gene matches: 2. The CDR3 loop reads CASSMDRATEAFF. DNA of the CDR3: TGTGCCAGTAGTATGGACAGGGCAACTGAAGCTTTCTTT. The full variable domain, with the rest looked up from reference TRBV19 and TRBJ1-1, is DGGITQSPKYLFRKEGQNVTLSCEQNLNHDAMYWYRQDPGQGLRLIYYSQIVNDFQKGDIAEGYSVSREKKESFPLTVTSAQKNPTAFYLCASSMDRATEAFFGQGTRLTVV.

The genes are TRBV28 and TRBJ2-5; D ambiguous. This CDR3 contains 18 residues. The V gene's germline CDR1 is MDHEN and CDR2 SYDVKM. The germline V and J ends were trimmed by 3 bases and 4 bases, with 24 bases remaining between them. The DNA of the CDR3 is TGTGCCAGCAGTTTTCTGGCCCGAAGGGCAAGCAACCGAGAGACCCAGTACTTC. Protein: CASSFLARRASNRETQYF.

J is TRBJ2-3 and V is TRBV7-9, with D unclear. The CDR3 is made up of 13 amino acids. Germline V gives CDR1 SEHNR, CDR2 FQNEAQ (reference sequence). Trimming took 5 bases from V and 2 from J, leaving 8 bases between them. The CDR3 is CASSAFNTDTQYF. As DNA, the CDR3 is TGTGCCAGCAGCGCCTTTAACACAGATACGCAGTATTTT.

The chain has TRBV4-1 and TRBJ2-5; the match to TRBD1 covers 11 bases. The CDR3 extends over 16 amino acids. The germline CDR1 and CDR2 sequences are MGHRA and YSYEKL. The J segment lost 5 bases and the V segment lost 0 bases, leaving 5 bases of the junction unmatched. CDR3 protein: CASSQEGTGGRETQYF. CDR3 nucleotides: TGCGCCAGCAGCCAAGAGGGGACAGGGGGTCGGGAGACCCAGTACTTC.